This T cell receptor (beta chain) was retrieved from a study of blood T cell repertoires in COVID-19 (TCRdb year 2020). Background on the whole study: The collaborator samples originated in the United States, Italy and Spain and spanned the acute and convalescent phases of COVID-19. The material from the prospective study consisted of cDNA or gDNA derived from T cells, B-cell-depleted T cells, or PBMCs. Subjects who had been exposed to COVID-19, were actively infected with it, or had recovered from it provided the deeply sampled blood TCRbeta repertoires that made up the dataset. A freely available public database, intended as a resource for researchers studying the immune response to SARS-CoV-2, is where the repertoires were released. Samples came from the ongoing ImmuneRACE study (first 160 participants) plus 1,254 subjects from 6 global collaborators. A de-identified subject ID, COVID-19 status, age in years and sex were almost always included in the sample metadata. Where available, HLA class I and class II types were taken from metadata supplied by the sample provider and were not determined by assay-based typing.

For this clone: The antigen this receptor binds is unknown. Base qualities are not provided; no much larger clone lies one nucleotide away.

The immunoSEQ Assay, a bias-controlled multiplex PCR, was used to amplify TCRbeta CDR3 regions from genomic DNA. For the original study's pipeline: The number of nucleated cells in each sample was estimated from the amplification of reference gene primers within the assay. To quantify the absolute abundance of each unique TCRbeta CDR3 rearrangement, sequence reads were collapsed and filtered. For each sample, productive Simpson clonality was calculated as the square root of Simpson's diversity index across productive rearrangements. What TCRdb holds here is the immuneACCESS table cut down to in-frame rearrangements. Part of the clones is not present; checked against another copy, under half of the missing clones reflect an unresolved V gene, and the others are unexplained. Clonal size and the V and J genes are those of that table, whereas D and trimming came from the DNA. This sample gives hundreds of thousands of clones in total; roughly 80% of them show up just once. Under 11% of the sample lies in the top ten.

The cysteine opens and the phenylalanine closes a CDR3 of 14 amino acids. Only the CDR3 part of the read is kept: 42 bases, read in frame from the first base. The CDR1 and CDR2 encoded by the germline V gene (reference sequence) are LNHDA and SQIVND. V was cut back by 7 bases and J by 7 bases, leaving a gap of 19 bases between them. Whole blood was collected in K2EDTA tubes by collaborating institutions according to the institutions' own protocols. Collaborator samples were shipped for TCRbeta analysis as frozen whole blood, isolated PBMCs, or DNA extracted from either sample type. Results and caveats for the whole study, not just this receptor: The quantity of clinical and demographic metadata differed by source and by participant and was supplied without curation.

Rearrangement joined TRBV19 to TRBJ1-1; the D gene lacks a confident call. The sequencing sample was made of peripheral blood. This receptor was taken from a woman of 80 years or more with acute or convalescent COVID-19. At the DNA level, the sequence is TGTGCCAGTACCCTCAACCCGGGGAGGTTTGAAGCTTTCTTT. It encodes CASTLNPGRFEAFF.